This T cell receptor (beta chain) was identified during a study of T cells after yellow fever vaccination. Study-wide background: SMART-Seq v4 Ultra Low Input served to prepare low-cell-number fractions.

This clonotype was counted only a few times. Its antigen is unknown. Regarding the study as a whole: Across the CD4 and CD8 compartments, a small share of clonotypes was present in both.

For TCR, cDNA came from 5'RACE template switching, which added a universal primer site and UMIs. TCRdb fed the 5' RACE reads into MiXCR, producing one record per CDR3 protein. The sample lists about 180,000 distinct CDR3 sequences, 6.2% occurring once. The J segment lost 5 bases and the V segment lost 3 bases, leaving 7 bases of the junction unmatched. CDR3 length equals 15 residues. Germline V CDR1 and CDR2: SQVTM, ANQGSEA. V is TRBV29-1 and J is TRBJ2-3; TRBD2 matches 11 bases. The material sequenced was CD4+ T cells sorted from PBMCs, taken on the day of the first yellow fever vaccination. This TCR was recovered from a man between 18 and 29 years old who received the YFV17D yellow fever vaccine. The CDR3 region is CSVDPYSGGGDTQYF. DNA of the CDR3: TGCAGCGTTGACCCCTATAGCGGGGGGGGAGATACGCAGTATTTT.